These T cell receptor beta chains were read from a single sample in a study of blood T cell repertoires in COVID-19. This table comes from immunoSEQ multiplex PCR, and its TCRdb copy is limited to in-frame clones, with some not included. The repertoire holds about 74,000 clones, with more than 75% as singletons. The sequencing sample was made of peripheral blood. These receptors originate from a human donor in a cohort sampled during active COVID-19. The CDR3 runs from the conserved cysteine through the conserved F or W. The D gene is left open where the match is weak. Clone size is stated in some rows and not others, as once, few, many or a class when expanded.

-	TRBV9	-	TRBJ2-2	TGTGCCAGCAGCGTCGGACTTAGTCAAACCGGGGAGCTGTTTTTT	CASSVGLSQTGELFF
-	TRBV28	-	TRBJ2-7	TGTGCCAGCACAATGGGGGGACAGACCTACGAACAGTACTTC	CASTMGGQTYEQYF
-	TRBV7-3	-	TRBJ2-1	TGTGCCAGCAGCTTTGGTGGAGCGAGATCCTACAATGAGCAGTTCTTC	CASSFGGARSYNEQFF
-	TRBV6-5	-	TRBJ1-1	TGTGCCAGCAGTTGGGGGGGGGACGCTGAAGCTTTCTTT	CASSWGGDAEAFF
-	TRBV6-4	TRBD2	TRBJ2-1	TGTGCCAGCAGTGAAGCGAGCGGGAGGGTTTATGAGCAGTTCTTC	CASSEASGRVYEQFF
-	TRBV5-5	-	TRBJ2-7	TGTGCCAGCAGCCCGACAGGTTCCCTCTCCTACGAGCAGTACTTC	CASSPTGSLSYEQYF
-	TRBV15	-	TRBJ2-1	TGTGCCACCAGCAGTACTTACGATGACAATGAGCAGTTCTTC	CATSSTYDDNEQFF
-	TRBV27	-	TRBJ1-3	TGTGCCAGCAGTTTAGGGGGGGCGCCTGGAAACACCATATATTTT	CASSLGGAPGNTIYF
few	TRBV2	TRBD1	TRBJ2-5	TGTGCCAGTAGTAAGGACAGGGGGCGGGAGACCCAGTACTTC	CASSKDRGRETQYF
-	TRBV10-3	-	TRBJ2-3	TGTGCCATCAGTGAGTCGGGCCTAGCTGGGGTGGATACGCAGTATTTT	CAISESGLAGVDTQYF
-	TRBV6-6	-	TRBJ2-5	TGTGCCAGCAGTCTTCGTCGGGAGACCCAGTACTTC	CASSLRRETQYF
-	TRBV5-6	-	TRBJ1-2	TGTGCCAGCAGCTTGGGCAGAATTTTCAATGGCTACACCTTC	CASSLGRIFNGYTF
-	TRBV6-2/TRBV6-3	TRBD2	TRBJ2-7	TGTGCCAGCAGTTACTCGCTAGTCTGGCGACTAGCGGGGTCCTACGAGCAGTACTTC	CASSYSLVWRLAGSYEQYF
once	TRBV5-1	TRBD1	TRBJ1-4	TGCGCCAGCAGCTCGGGACAGCTAAATGAAAAACTGTTTTTT	CASSSGQLNEKLFF
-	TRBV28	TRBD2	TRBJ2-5	TGTGCCAGCAGTTTAGGGGGGGGGAAGGAGACCCAGTACTTC	CASSLGGGKETQYF
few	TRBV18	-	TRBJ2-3	TGTGCCAGCTCACCATACTTAGATACGCAGTATTTT	CASSPYLDTQYF
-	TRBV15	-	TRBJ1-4	TGTGCCACCAGCAGCAGAGAGAGGGTTGCTAATGAAAAACTGTTTTTT	CATSSRERVANEKLFF
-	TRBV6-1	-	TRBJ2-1	TGTGCCAGCAGTGAAGCGCCAGGGACCTACAATGAGCAGTTCTTC	CASSEAPGTYNEQFF
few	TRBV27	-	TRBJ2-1	TGTGCCAGCAGTTTAGACAGTTACAATGAGCAGTTCTTC	CASSLDSYNEQFF
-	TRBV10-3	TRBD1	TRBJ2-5	TGTGCCATCAGGCCGGGACAGGGGGCGGGAGAGACCCAGTACTTC	CAIRPGQGAGETQYF
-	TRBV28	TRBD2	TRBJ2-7	TGTGCCAGCAGTGATACTAGCGGGAGGAACGAGCAGTACTTC	CASSDTSGRNEQYF
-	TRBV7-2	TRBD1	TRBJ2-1	TGTGCCAGCAGCCGGCCCGAGACAGGGACGGATGAGCAGTTCTTC	CASSRPETGTDEQFF
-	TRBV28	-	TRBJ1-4	TGTGCCAGCAGTTTGAGCGCCGATGAAAAACTGTTTTTT	CASSLSADEKLFF
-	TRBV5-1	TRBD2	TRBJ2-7	TGCGCCAGCAGAACCGGACTAGCGGGAGTGTACGAGCAGTACTTC	CASRTGLAGVYEQYF
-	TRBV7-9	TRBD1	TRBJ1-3	TGTGCCAGCAGCTCAAACCCGGGACAGAAGAGCTCTGGAAACACCATATATTTT	CASSSNPGQKSSGNTIYF
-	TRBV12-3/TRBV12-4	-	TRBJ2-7	TGTGCCAGCACCCTACTAGGATACGAGCAGTACTTC	CASTLLGYEQYF
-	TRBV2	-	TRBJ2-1	TGTGCCAGCCTAGATGGAAAACGGTACAATGAGCAGTTCTTC	CASLDGKRYNEQFF
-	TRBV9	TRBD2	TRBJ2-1	TGTGCCAGCAGCGGCCTGACCCGGGACTATAACAATGAGCAGTTCTTC	CASSGLTRDYNNEQFF
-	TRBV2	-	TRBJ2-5	TGTGCCAGCAGTTGGGACATAGAGACCCAGTACTTC	CASSWDIETQYF
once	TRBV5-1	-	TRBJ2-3	TGCGCCAGCAGCTTGGGACCGGGAGTTGGAGATACGCAGTATTTT	CASSLGPGVGDTQYF
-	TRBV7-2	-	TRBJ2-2	TGTGCCAGCAGCTTAGACCGTAGCACCGGGGAGCTGTTTTTT	CASSLDRSTGELFF
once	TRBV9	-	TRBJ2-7	TGTGCCAGCAGCGTGGGGGGTGAGGCGGTTTACCACGAGCAGTACTTC	CASSVGGEAVYHEQYF
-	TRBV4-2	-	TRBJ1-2	TGTGCCAGCAGCCAAGAAGAGGGCGGTGGCTACACCTTC	CASSQEEGGGYTF
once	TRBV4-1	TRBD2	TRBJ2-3	TGCGCCAGCAGCCACCTTAGCGGGAGTGTCACAGATACGCAGTATTTT	CASSHLSGSVTDTQYF
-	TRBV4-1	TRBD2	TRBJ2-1	TGCGCCAGCAGCCAAGGGGTACTAGCGGGAGTGTCTGCCTACAATGAGCAGTTCTTC	CASSQGVLAGVSAYNEQFF
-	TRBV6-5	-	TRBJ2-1	TGTGCCAGCACCCCTAGGGACATAAGGTACAATGAGCAGTTCTTC	CASTPRDIRYNEQFF
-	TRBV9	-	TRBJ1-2	TGTGCCAGCAGCGCCGGGACTCCCAACTATGGCTACACCTTC	CASSAGTPNYGYTF
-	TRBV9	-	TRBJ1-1	TGTGCCAGCAGTAAAGAGGGAAACAGTGAAGCTTTCTTT	CASSKEGNSEAFF
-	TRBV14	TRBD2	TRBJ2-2	TGTGCCAGCAGCCCAGTAGCGGGAGGTTCCGGGGAGCTGTTTTTT	CASSPVAGGSGELFF
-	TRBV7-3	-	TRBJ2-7	TGTGCCAGCAGCTTAGGCGTTGCGGGACACGAGCAGTACTTC	CASSLGVAGHEQYF
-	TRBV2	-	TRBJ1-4	TGTGCCAGCAGTAGGGGGTATGAAAAACTGTTTTTT	CASSRGYEKLFF
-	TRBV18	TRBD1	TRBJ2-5	TGTGCCAGCTCACCACCGGGACAGGGGTACCAAGAGACCCAGTACTTC	CASSPPGQGYQETQYF
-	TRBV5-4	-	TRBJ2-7	TGTGCCAGCAGCTTGATAGGGAGTCCCTACGAGCAGTACTTC	CASSLIGSPYEQYF
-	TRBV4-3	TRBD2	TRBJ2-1	TGCGCCAGCAGCCAAGGGGCTGGCGGGAGGGCCCTTTACAATGAGCAGTTCTTC	CASSQGAGGRALYNEQFF
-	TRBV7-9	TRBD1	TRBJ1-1	TGTGCCAGCAGCCCGACAGGGGTGCTGAACACTGAAGCTTTCTTT	CASSPTGVLNTEAFF
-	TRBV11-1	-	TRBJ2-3	TGTGCCAGCAGCTTAGCAGCGGGACAGGGCACAGATACGCAGTATTTT	CASSLAAGQGTDTQYF
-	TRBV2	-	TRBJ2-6	TGTGCCAGCAGTGACAGGGTTGCTGGGGCCAACGTCCTGACTTTC	CASSDRVAGANVLTF